The next 22 T cell receptor beta chains were all read from a single sample in a study of identical twins. In TCRdb, the 5' RACE reads were re-called with MiXCR into one record per CDR3 protein. The sample shows approximately 700,000 distinct CDR3 sequences, over 5% of them seen only once. The source material was naive T cells sorted from blood. These receptors all stem from a man between 18 and 29 years old in good health.

The rearrangement joins TRBV29-1 to TRBJ2-5; no definite D call. Germline-derived CDR1 and CDR2 are SQVTM and ANQGSEA. Trimming removed 2 bases at V and 2 bases at J, with 12 bases between. The CDR3 contains 14 residues. CDR3 in amino acids: CSVERDPSQETQYF. The CDR3 DNA sequence: TGCAGCGTTGAACGCGACCCAAGTCAAGAGACCCAGTACTTC.

This clonotype was seen many times. The rearrangement links TRBV12-3 or TRBV12-4 to TRBJ1-5; D gene unclear. This CDR3 has 11 residues. V dropped 8 bases and J dropped 6 bases, with 8 bases sitting between them. As DNA, the CDR3 is TGTGCCAGCGGCGGTTCTCAGCCCCAGCATTTT. This sequence encodes CASGGSQPQHF.

This clonotype was found many times. The rearrangement joins TRBV6-1 to TRBJ2-7, with D possibly TRBD2 on 5 matching bases. CDR1 is MNHNS, CDR2 SASEGT, per germline. Deletions cut 3 bases from V and 6 bases from J, with 15 bases between. The CDR3 sequence is 14 residues long. CDR3 sequence (DNA): TGTGCCAGCAGTGAGCTAGCTGTGAATCTCGAGCAGTACTTC. This gives the protein CASSELAVNLEQYF.

The table lists this clonotype with a few counts. The chain couples TRBV7-6 to TRBJ2-2; no clear D. CDR1 SGHVS and CDR2 FNYEAQ come from the germline V gene. Trimming took 3 bases from V and 0 from J, leaving 23 bases between them. The CDR3 length is 20 residues. CDR3 DNA: TGTGCCAGCAGCTTCTCCCGGTCCCCAGCTCCAGGCGCGAACACCGGGGAGCTGTTTTTT. Its protein is CASSFSRSPAPGANTGELFF.

This clonotype has more than one count but fewer than ten. The chain employs TRBV6-2 or TRBV6-3 and TRBJ2-7; TRBD2 is a possible D gene (6 bases). The V gene lost 0 bases and the J gene lost 2 bases, with 8 bases spanning the gap. Germline assignment: CDR1 MNHEY and CDR2 SVGEGT. This CDR3 comprises 14 residues. The CDR3 protein is CASSYSGGTYEQYF. DNA of the CDR3: TGTGCCAGCAGTTACTCAGGCGGGACCTACGAGCAGTACTTC.

This clonotype has a handful of counts. The gene calls are TRBV3-1 and TRBJ1-1; D is unresolved. V gave up 3 bases and J gave up 0 bases, with 8 bases separating them. The CDR3 contains 14 residues. CDR1 LGHDT and CDR2 YNNKEL come from the germline V gene (reference sequence). The CDR3: CASSQSEMNTEAFF. For the CDR3, the DNA is TGTGCCAGCAGCCAGTCGGAGATGAACACTGAAGCTTTCTTT.

The table lists this clonotype with many counts. The chain couples TRBV7-2 to TRBJ1-6, with D possibly being TRBD1 (6 bases). The CDR3 has 16 amino acids. The germline V and J ends were trimmed by 5 bases and 7 bases, with 18 bases remaining between them. The germline CDR1 and CDR2 sequences are SGHTA and FQGNSA. CDR3 in DNA: TGTGCCAGCAGCCAAAAGAGGGCAGGGGTAAATTCACCCCTCCACTTT. Translation: CASSQKRAGVNSPLHF.

This clonotype showed up many times. V gene TRBV11-2 combines with J gene TRBJ2-1; D gene unclear. Germline-derived CDR1 and CDR2 are SGHAT and FQNNGV. Trimming stripped 1 base from V and 9 bases from J, with 13 bases between. This CDR3 has 14 residues. DNA for the CDR3: TGTGCCAGCAGCTTAGGGGTCTTTGATGGTGAGCAGTTCTTC. This codes for CASSLGVFDGEQFF.

This clonotype was seen more than once but under ten times. The chain joins TRBV20-1 to TRBJ2-1; D uncertain. Between the trimmed V and J ends, which lost 5 bases and 2 bases, there was a span of 16 bases. Germline assignment: CDR1 DFQATT and CDR2 SNEGSKA (reference sequence). This CDR3 has 15 amino acids. The CDR3 reads CSASRGRATYNEQFF. CDR3 bases: TGCAGTGCTTCCAGAGGCCGGGCTACCTACAATGAGCAGTTCTTC.

V is TRBV20-1 and J is TRBJ2-4, with D unclear. This CDR3 comprises 14 residues. Germline CDR1 and CDR2: DFQATT and SNEGSKA (reference sequence). V lost 6 bases and J 3 bases, leaving 15 bases between the germline ends. CDR3 sequence (DNA): TGCAGTGCCACACTCACCAGGAACAAAAACATTCAGTACTTC. Translating gives CSATLTRNKNIQYF.

This clonotype came up many times. V is TRBV24-1 and J is TRBJ1-1; weak D call: TRBD1 (6 bases). Trimming left V 2 bases short and J 2 bases short, with 14 bases between. From germline, CDR1 is KGHDR and CDR2 SFDVKD. This CDR3 comprises 16 residues. CDR3 sequence reads: CATSDSSQGQNTEAFF. The CDR3 nucleotides are TGTGCCACCAGTGATTCCTCCCAGGGGCAAAACACTGAAGCTTTCTTT.

This clonotype was observed at least ten times. This sequence joins TRBV5-1 and TRBJ1-4; a weak D match, TRBD1 (6 bases). The germline V gene has CDR1 SGHRS and CDR2 YFSETQ. This CDR3 has 14 residues. Trimming shortened V by 0 bases and J by 4 bases, and 7 bases separated the two germline ends. CDR3 sequence reads: CASSLGQVNEKLFF. The CDR3 DNA sequence: TGCGCCAGCAGCTTGGGACAGGTTAATGAAAAACTGTTTTTT.

This clonotype was observed at least ten times. The chain couples TRBV20-1 to TRBJ2-4; either TRBD1 or TRBD2 may supply D (5 bases each). This CDR3 contains 12 residues. V shed 1 base and J shed 11 bases, with 12 bases lying between them. CDR1 is DFQATT, CDR2 SNEGSKA, per germline (reference sequence). The CDR3 region is CSARGRDDLQYF. The DNA for the CDR3 is TGCAGTGCTAGAGGCCGGGACGATCTTCAGTACTTC.

In this sample, this clonotype turned up many times. The rearrangement joins TRBV7-9 to TRBJ1-2; 9 bases are a match to TRBD1. Germline V gene data show CDR1 as SEHNR and CDR2 as FQNEAQ (reference sequence). This CDR3 is 16 amino acids long. J lost 0 bases, V lost 4 bases, and 6 bases had no gene match. The CDR3, as DNA: TGTGCCAGCAGCTCAACTGACAGGGGGGCTAACTATGGCTACACCTTC. Translated: CASSSTDRGANYGYTF.

With respect to this clonotype: A read error is possible here, since a much larger clone lies one base away. The chain recombines TRBV12-3 or TRBV12-4 with TRBJ1-5, with D possibly TRBD1 on 6 matching bases. This CDR3 comprises 17 residues. CDR3 region: CASSLALGGGRHQRQHF. The CDR3 DNA reads TGTGCCAGCAGTTTAGCGCTGGGGGGGGGCCGGCATCAGCGCCAGCATTTT.

This clonotype was counted a few times. The J gene is TRBJ2-1, the V gene TRBV5-1; TRBD2 agrees at 7 bases. This CDR3 contains 14 residues. After removal of 4 bases from V and 6 bases from J, the junction contained 7 bases not matched to a gene. The germline gives CDR1 SGHRS, CDR2 YFSETQ. The CDR3 spells CASSPQAGINEQFF. CDR3 nucleotides: TGCGCCAGCAGCCCCCAAGCGGGAATCAATGAGCAGTTCTTC.

This clonotype was detected only a few times. The CDR3 loop reads CASSFLSHNEQFF. The CDR3 region has the DNA TGTGCCAGCAGCTTCCTTTCCCACAATGAGCAGTTCTTC. The V and J genes are TRBV7-6 and TRBJ2-1; D is uncertain. CDR3 length: 13 amino acids. V was trimmed by 3 bases and J by 5 bases, leaving 8 bases between them. CDR1 is SGHVS, CDR2 FNYEAQ, per germline.

This clonotype was found a few times. V and J are TRBV14 and TRBJ2-7; no clear D. The length of the CDR3 is 15 residues. V gave up 2 bases and J gave up 3 bases, with 14 bases separating them. CDR1 and CDR2 from the germline V gene are SGHDN and FVKESK. The CDR3 loop is CASSQLLARSYEQYF. CDR3 nucleotide sequence: TGTGCCAGCAGCCAATTATTGGCGAGGAGCTACGAGCAGTACTTC.

The J gene is TRBJ2-1, the V gene TRBV12-3 or TRBV12-4; the match to TRBD1 covers 7 bases. This CDR3 comprises 15 residues. V shed 5 bases, J shed 3 bases, and the junction held 7 bases outside the gene matches. DNA of the CDR3: TGTGCCAGCAGTCCCCGACACAGGGGCTACAATGAGCAGTTCTTC. It yields the protein CASSPRHRGYNEQFF.

This clonotype was observed many times. The rearrangement joins TRBV12-3 or TRBV12-4 to TRBJ2-3, with 13 bases aligning to TRBD2. The CDR3 loop spans 16 amino acids. V shed 6 bases and J 2 bases; nucleotides not matched to a gene: 5. In nucleotides, the CDR3 is TGTGCCAGCAGAACACTAGCGGGAGGGCCCACAGATACGCAGTATTTT. Residues: CASRTLAGGPTDTQYF.

The table lists this clonotype with many counts. The CDR3 loop is CSARDLDTPRADTQYF. DNA of the CDR3: TGCAGTGCTAGAGATTTAGACACTCCAAGGGCAGATACGCAGTATTTT. The chain is built from TRBV20-1 and TRBJ2-3; D unresolved. The CDR3 loop spans 16 amino acids. Germline CDR1 and CDR2: DFQATT and SNEGSKA (reference sequence). Trimming removed 0 bases at V and 4 bases at J, with 17 bases between.

This clonotype was recorded a few times. CDR3 region: CASSDSGHGSGANVLTF. The CDR3 region has the DNA TGTGCCAGCAGTGACTCCGGGCACGGCTCTGGGGCCAACGTCCTGACTTTC. V usage is TRBV6-4 and J usage is TRBJ2-6, with no clear D. With 0 bases removed from V and 0 bases from J, the gap between germline ends came to 9 bases. CDR3 length: 17 amino acids. Germline assignment: CDR1 MRHNA and CDR2 SNTAGT.